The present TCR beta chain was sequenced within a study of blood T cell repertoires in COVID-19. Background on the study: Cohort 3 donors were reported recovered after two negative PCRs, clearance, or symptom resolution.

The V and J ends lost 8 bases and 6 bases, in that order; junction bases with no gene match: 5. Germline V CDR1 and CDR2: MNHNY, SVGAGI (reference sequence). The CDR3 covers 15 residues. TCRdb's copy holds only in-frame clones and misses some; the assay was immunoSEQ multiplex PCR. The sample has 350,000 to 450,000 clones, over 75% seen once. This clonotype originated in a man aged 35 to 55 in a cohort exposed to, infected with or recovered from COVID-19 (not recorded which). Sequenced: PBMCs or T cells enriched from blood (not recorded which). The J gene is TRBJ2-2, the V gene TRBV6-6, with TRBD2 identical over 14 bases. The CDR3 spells CASSPGLAGAGELFF. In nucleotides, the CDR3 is TGTGCCAGCTCCCCGGGACTAGCGGGAGCCGGGGAGCTGTTTTTT.